This T cell receptor beta chain was identified in a study of blood T cell repertoires in COVID-19. Germline V gene lookup returns CDR1 SGHRS and CDR2 YFSETQ. V dropped 0 bases and J dropped 7 bases, with 12 bases sitting between them. The CDR3 sequence is 14 residues long. Clones were sequenced by immunoSEQ multiplex PCR, and TCRdb holds only the in-frame ones, with some missing. This table has about 110,000 clones, more than 70% appearing once. Material for sequencing was peripheral blood. The TCR sequence derives from a human donor in a cohort sampled during active COVID-19. This chain links TRBV5-1 with TRBJ2-3, with D possibly TRBD1 on 6 matching bases. CDR3 in DNA: TGCGCCAGCAGCTTGGGAGGACAGCCTAATACGCAGTATTTT. Its protein product is CASSLGGQPNTQYF.